This T cell receptor (beta chain) was sequenced in a study of blood T cell repertoires in COVID-19 (dated by TCRdb to about 2020). About the study as a whole: Samples covering the acute and convalescent phases of COVID-19 were provided by collaborators in the United States, Italy and Spain. The samples were drawn from two sources: the first 160 participants of the ongoing ImmuneRACE study, and 1,000 to 1,500 subjects contributed by 6 global collaborators. The sample metadata nearly always contained a de-identified subject ID, COVID-19 status, age in years and sex. Where available, HLA class I and class II types were taken from metadata supplied by the sample provider and were not determined by assay-based typing. Subjects who had been exposed to COVID-19, were actively infected with it, or had recovered from it provided the deeply sampled blood TCRbeta repertoires that made up the dataset. The material from the prospective study consisted of cDNA or gDNA derived from T cells, B-cell-depleted T cells, or PBMCs. The repertoires were made available in a free public database intended to serve as a resource for research on the immune response to SARS-CoV-2.

TCRbeta CDR3 regions were amplified from genomic DNA using the immunoSEQ Assay, a bias-controlled multiplex PCR. The paper's processing steps were these. The number of nucleated cells in each sample was estimated from the amplification of reference gene primers within the assay. To quantify the absolute abundance of each unique TCRbeta CDR3 rearrangement, sequence reads were collapsed and filtered. For each sample, productive Simpson clonality was calculated as the square root of Simpson's diversity index across productive rearrangements. Drawn from immuneACCESS, this table holds only the in-frame rearrangements with V and J called that TCRdb kept. Clones are partly lost; checked studies trace under half to an unresolved V gene and leave the rest unexplained. V, J and clone size reflect that table, while D and trimming were determined from the DNA. The sample data list approximately 380,000 clones, and 85% to 90% of these were observed just once. The ten largest clones add up to more than 1% of the sample.

About this clone: Which antigen it targets is not known. No clone much larger than this one lies a single base away; base qualities are absent.

What the research found in general, with its limitations: The quantity of clinical and demographic metadata differed by source and by participant and was supplied without curation.

The CDR3 runs 15 amino acids, cysteine and phenylalanine included. The retained sequence is limited to the CDR3, 45 bases, with the frame set at the first base. Sequences KGHDR (CDR1) and SFDVKD (CDR2) are obtained from the germline V gene. Trimming takes 7 bases from V and 0 bases from J, and the germline ends sit 14 bases apart. Participants in the prospective study were enrolled through a virtual design, were aged roughly 18 to 100 years, and lived in approximately 25 United States geographic areas. Cohort assignment in the prospective study relied on participant-reported clinical history from a screening survey and a study questionnaire. Recovered participants in ImmuneRACE Cohort 3 were defined by two consecutive negative NP/OP PCR tests, clearance by a healthcare professional, or resolution of symptoms. In the prospective study, mobile phlebotomists collected whole blood, serum and a nasopharyngeal or oropharyngeal swab from each participant. Participants in the prospective study had the option to provide additional blood draws and questionnaires over a roughly two-month period. Before DNA extraction, prospective study blood samples were shipped either frozen or at room temperature.

This TCR came from a young woman who had recovered from COVID-19. The specimen was PBMCs or T cells enriched from blood (not recorded which). The chain links TRBV24-1 with TRBJ1-1; TRBD1 is a weak D gene call, 5 bases matching. The base sequence is TGTGCCACCAGAGGAGGGACGGACATGAACACTGAAGCTTTCTTT. Its product reads: CATRGGTDMNTEAFF.